These 20 T cell receptor beta chains were sequenced from one sample in a study of blood T cell repertoires in COVID-19 (dated by TCRdb to between 2020 and 2021). Library generation was performed with the immunoSEQ multiplex PCR assay. Held by TCRdb, this immuneACCESS table contains in-frame sequences only and omits some clones. Under half of the omission traces to an unresolved V gene where checked; the cause of the rest is unknown. This sample lists 150,000 to 200,000 clones; 80% to 90% were detected once. The ten largest clones represent around 2.6% of the sample. What was sequenced was peripheral blood. The receptor source for this set is a man in his forties with active or convalescent COVID-19.

This clone was seen a handful of times. This chain joins TRBV21-1 and TRBJ2-7; no DNA check was done on the table's D call, TRBD2. TRBV21-1 is deemed a pseudogene. The CDR3 covers 14 residues. The CDR3: CASSKRTLSYEQYF. The CDR3 DNA reads TGTGCCAGCAGCAAACGAACCCTATCCTACGAGCAGTACTTC.

The chain recombines TRBV10-1 with TRBJ2-3; tentative D call: TRBD2 (5 bases). Germline V gene sequence: CDR1 WNHNN, CDR2 SYGVQD (reference sequence). Trimming stripped 0 bases from V and 0 bases from J, with 10 bases between. This CDR3 is built from 16 residues. The CDR3: CASSESVASSTDTQYF. The CDR3 DNA is TGCGCCAGCAGTGAGTCCGTGGCTAGCAGCACAGATACGCAGTATTTT.

The chain has TRBV7-8 and TRBJ2-7, with 7 positions matching TRBD2. V shed 2 bases and J 5 bases; nucleotides not matched to a gene: 12. This CDR3 has 16 amino acids. In germline, CDR1 is SGHVS, CDR2 FQNEAQ. CDR3 sequence reads: CASSLLRLATGHEQYF. CDR3 nucleotide sequence: TGTGCCAGCAGCTTATTAAGACTAGCCACCGGGCACGAGCAGTACTTC.

This sequence joins TRBV5-6 and TRBJ2-3; TRBD1 might be the D (5 bases). Germline V gives CDR1 SGHDT, CDR2 YYEEEE. V was clipped by 4 bases and J by 4 bases, with 10 bases between them. The CDR3 is 13 amino acids. CDR3 amino acids: CASSQTEADTQYF. The CDR3, as DNA: TGTGCCAGCAGCCAGACAGAGGCAGATACGCAGTATTTT. The entire variable domain, with the rest obtained from reference TRBV5-6 and TRBJ2-3, is as follows: DAGVTQSPTHLIKTRGQQVTLRCSPKSGHDTVSWYQQALGQGPQFIFQYYEEEERQRGNFPDRFSGHQFPNYSSELNVNALLLGDSALYLCASSQTEADTQYFGPGTRLTVL.

V and J are TRBV19 and TRBJ2-3; 9 positions match TRBD2. The V segment lost 1 base and the J segment 2 bases; nucleotides outside the gene matches: 10. The CDR3 length is 18 residues. CDR1 is LNHDA, CDR2 SQIVND, per germline (reference sequence). CDR3: CASSIGRKSGGPTDTQYF. As DNA, the CDR3 is TGTGCCAGTAGTATAGGGAGGAAAAGCGGGGGGCCCACAGATACGCAGTATTTT.

The CDR3, as DNA: TGTGCCAGCACCGGGGTCAACCAAGAGACCCAGTACTTC. Its protein product is CASTGVNQETQYF. The chain combines TRBV5-8 with TRBJ2-5, with D perhaps matching TRBD2 (5 bases). Looked up from germline, CDR1 is SGHTS and CDR2 is YDEGEE. This CDR3 has 13 residues. Trimming removed 6 bases from V and 0 bases from J, with 9 bases in between.

The rearrangement uses TRBV3-1 (or the pseudogene TRBV3-2) and TRBJ2-5; 9 nucleotides line up with TRBD1. Unmatched junction bases numbered 10, after V lost 6 bases and J lost 5 bases. This CDR3 spans 15 amino acids. From germline, CDR1 is LGHDT and CDR2 YNNKEL (reference sequence). DNA of the CDR3: TGTGCCAGCAGACCTACAGGGGGCGGATACGAGACCCAGTACTTC. Its translation is CASRPTGGGYETQYF.

The CDR3 region has the DNA TGTGCCAGCAGTTTTGGGACACCCCTCCGCTACGAGCAGTACTTC. This codes for CASSFGTPLRYEQYF. The chain couples TRBV27 to TRBJ2-7; weak D call: TRBD1 (6 bases). V was pared by 3 bases and J by 3 bases, with 15 bases between. This CDR3 spans 15 amino acids. The germline V gene has CDR1 MNHEY and CDR2 SMNVEV (reference sequence).

The chain recombines TRBV7-3 with TRBJ2-1; D ambiguous. This CDR3 has 15 residues. CDR1 and CDR2 from the germline V gene are SGHTA and FQGTGA. V was shortened by 1 base and J by 3 bases, with 10 bases between the two germline ends. The CDR3 spells CASSLNFGGYNEQFF. In nucleotides, the CDR3 is TGTGCCAGCAGCTTAAATTTTGGCGGCTACAATGAGCAGTTCTTC. Variable domain in full (rest from reference TRBV7-3 and TRBJ2-1): GAGVSQTPSNKVTEKGKYVELRCDPISGHTALYWYRQSLGQGPEFLIYFQGTGAADDSGLPNDRFFAVRPEGSVSTLKIQRTERGDSAVYLCASSLNFGGYNEQFFGPGTRLTVL.

The chain joins TRBV3-1 (or the pseudogene TRBV3-2) to TRBJ1-4; TRBD1 matches at 9 bases. Losses at the gene ends were 2 bases for V and 4 bases for J; bases not matched to a gene: 5. The germline CDR1 and CDR2 sequences are LGHDT and YNNKEL (reference sequence). This CDR3 is 16 amino acids long. Written as DNA, the CDR3 is TGTGCCAGCAGCCAAACTACAGGGGGCGGTAATGAAAAACTGTTTTTT. Protein: CASSQTTGGGNEKLFF.

V and J are TRBV29-1 and TRBJ1-1; possibly TRBD1 for D (6 bases). The CDR3 runs 14 residues. Germline CDR1 reads SQVTM; CDR2 reads ANQGSEA. V lost 7 bases and J lost 7, with 22 bases in between. The CDR3 here is CSAPKTGTENEAFF. In DNA, the CDR3 is TGCAGCGCCCCTAAGACAGGCACAGAGAATGAAGCTTTCTTT.

The chain carries TRBV5-1 and TRBJ1-1, with D perhaps TRBD1 (5 bases). Germline V gives CDR1 SGHRS, CDR2 YFSETQ. The CDR3 loop spans 14 amino acids. V was trimmed by 0 bases and J by 2 bases, leaving 8 bases between them. The CDR3 here is CASSLDTGNTEAFF. The CDR3 coding sequence is TGCGCCAGCAGCTTGGACACAGGAAACACTGAAGCTTTCTTT.

This chain connects TRBV4-1 to TRBJ1-5; D may be TRBD1 (6 bases). Deletions cut 3 bases from V and 4 bases from J, with 16 bases between. Germline values: CDR1 MGHRA, CDR2 YSYEKL. The CDR3 has 16 residues. The CDR3 spells CASSQGHRERNQPQHF. CDR3 coding DNA: TGCGCCAGCAGCCAGGGCCACAGGGAACGGAATCAGCCCCAGCATTTT.

This chain connects TRBV6-1 to TRBJ2-7; 9 positions agree with TRBD1. With V trimmed by 2 bases and J by 5 bases, 7 bases remained unmatched. This CDR3 is built from 15 residues. Germline V gives CDR1 MNHNS, CDR2 SASEGT. The CDR3 loop reads CASSEHPGQGNEQYF. CDR3 sequence (DNA): TGTGCCAGCAGTGAACATCCGGGACAGGGAAACGAGCAGTACTTC.

This rearrangement joins TRBV4-2 to TRBJ1-3, with D possibly matching TRBD1 (5 bases). V lost 0 bases and J lost 4, with 10 bases in between. This CDR3 spans 15 amino acids. Germline loops: CDR1 LGHNA, CDR2 YNFKEQ. In DNA, the CDR3 is TGTGCCAGCAGCCAAGAGGGGGGTAACGGAAACACCATATATTTT. It yields the protein CASSQEGGNGNTIYF.

Worth noting for this clone: Relative to the germline gene, one junction end is altered; a read error may explain this. The chain employs TRBV7-7 and TRBJ1-4; TRBD1 aligns across 7 bases. This CDR3 is 20 amino acids long. Germline CDR1 and CDR2: SSHAT and FNYEAQ (reference sequence). The chain's CDR3 is CASSLTHPVRGQGGCEKLFF. Here the CDR3 DNA reads TGTGCTAGCAGCTTAACCCACCCGGTGAGGGGGCAGGGGGGATGTGAAAAACTGTTTTTT.

The chain recombines TRBV18 with TRBJ1-2; no firm D call. V was pared by 2 bases and J by 8 bases, with 12 bases between. Germline CDR1 is KGHSH and CDR2 is LQKENI. The CDR3 is 13 amino acids. The CDR3 DNA reads as TGTGCCAGCTCACCAAGTGGTCAGCGGGGCTACACCTTC. Translating gives CASSPSGQRGYTF.

The genes are TRBV2 and TRBJ1-2, with TRBD1 identical over 7 bases. The CDR3 loop spans 16 amino acids. The trim removed 3 bases at V and 8 bases at J, leaving 15 bases unmatched. Germline CDR1 and CDR2: SNHLY and FYNNEI. This chain's CDR3 is CASSEGEATGRLGYTF. The CDR3 nucleotides are TGTGCCAGCAGTGAGGGGGAGGCGACAGGGAGGTTGGGCTACACCTTC.

The CDR3 loop is CAWRPLGHRSLSGNTIYF. The CDR3 region has the DNA TGTGCCTGGAGGCCCCTGGGGCACAGGTCGCTCTCTGGAAACACCATATATTTT. The chain recombines TRBV30 with TRBJ1-3; perhaps TRBD1 as D (5 bases). The CDR3 spans 18 residues. The germline gives CDR1 GTSNPN, CDR2 SVGIG (reference sequence). V lost 3 bases and J lost 0, with 21 bases in between.

This clone has a handful of counts. In nucleotides, the CDR3 is TGTGCCAGCAGTCCACTCGGGACAGGGCATGAAAAACTGTTTTTT. This translates into CASSPLGTGHEKLFF. The chain uses TRBV27 and TRBJ1-4; 9 nucleotides agree with TRBD1. The V segment lost 5 bases and the J segment 6 bases; nucleotides outside the gene matches: 7. The CDR3 length is 15 residues. Germline CDR1 is MNHEY and CDR2 is SMNVEV (reference sequence).